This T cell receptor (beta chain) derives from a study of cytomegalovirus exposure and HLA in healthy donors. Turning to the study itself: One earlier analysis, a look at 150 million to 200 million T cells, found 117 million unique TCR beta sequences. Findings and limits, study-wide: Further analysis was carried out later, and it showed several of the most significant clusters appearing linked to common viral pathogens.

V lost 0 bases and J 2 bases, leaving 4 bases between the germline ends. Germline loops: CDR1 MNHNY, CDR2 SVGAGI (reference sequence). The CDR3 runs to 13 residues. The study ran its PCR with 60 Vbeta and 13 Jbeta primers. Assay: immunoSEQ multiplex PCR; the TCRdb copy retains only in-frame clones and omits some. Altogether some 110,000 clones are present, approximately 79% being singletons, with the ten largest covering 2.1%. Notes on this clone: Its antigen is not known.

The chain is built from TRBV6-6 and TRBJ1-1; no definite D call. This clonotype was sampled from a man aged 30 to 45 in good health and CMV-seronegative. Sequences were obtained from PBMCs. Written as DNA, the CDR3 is TGTGCCAGCAGTTACTCGACTAACACTGAAGCTTTCTTT. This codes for CASSYSTNTEAFF.